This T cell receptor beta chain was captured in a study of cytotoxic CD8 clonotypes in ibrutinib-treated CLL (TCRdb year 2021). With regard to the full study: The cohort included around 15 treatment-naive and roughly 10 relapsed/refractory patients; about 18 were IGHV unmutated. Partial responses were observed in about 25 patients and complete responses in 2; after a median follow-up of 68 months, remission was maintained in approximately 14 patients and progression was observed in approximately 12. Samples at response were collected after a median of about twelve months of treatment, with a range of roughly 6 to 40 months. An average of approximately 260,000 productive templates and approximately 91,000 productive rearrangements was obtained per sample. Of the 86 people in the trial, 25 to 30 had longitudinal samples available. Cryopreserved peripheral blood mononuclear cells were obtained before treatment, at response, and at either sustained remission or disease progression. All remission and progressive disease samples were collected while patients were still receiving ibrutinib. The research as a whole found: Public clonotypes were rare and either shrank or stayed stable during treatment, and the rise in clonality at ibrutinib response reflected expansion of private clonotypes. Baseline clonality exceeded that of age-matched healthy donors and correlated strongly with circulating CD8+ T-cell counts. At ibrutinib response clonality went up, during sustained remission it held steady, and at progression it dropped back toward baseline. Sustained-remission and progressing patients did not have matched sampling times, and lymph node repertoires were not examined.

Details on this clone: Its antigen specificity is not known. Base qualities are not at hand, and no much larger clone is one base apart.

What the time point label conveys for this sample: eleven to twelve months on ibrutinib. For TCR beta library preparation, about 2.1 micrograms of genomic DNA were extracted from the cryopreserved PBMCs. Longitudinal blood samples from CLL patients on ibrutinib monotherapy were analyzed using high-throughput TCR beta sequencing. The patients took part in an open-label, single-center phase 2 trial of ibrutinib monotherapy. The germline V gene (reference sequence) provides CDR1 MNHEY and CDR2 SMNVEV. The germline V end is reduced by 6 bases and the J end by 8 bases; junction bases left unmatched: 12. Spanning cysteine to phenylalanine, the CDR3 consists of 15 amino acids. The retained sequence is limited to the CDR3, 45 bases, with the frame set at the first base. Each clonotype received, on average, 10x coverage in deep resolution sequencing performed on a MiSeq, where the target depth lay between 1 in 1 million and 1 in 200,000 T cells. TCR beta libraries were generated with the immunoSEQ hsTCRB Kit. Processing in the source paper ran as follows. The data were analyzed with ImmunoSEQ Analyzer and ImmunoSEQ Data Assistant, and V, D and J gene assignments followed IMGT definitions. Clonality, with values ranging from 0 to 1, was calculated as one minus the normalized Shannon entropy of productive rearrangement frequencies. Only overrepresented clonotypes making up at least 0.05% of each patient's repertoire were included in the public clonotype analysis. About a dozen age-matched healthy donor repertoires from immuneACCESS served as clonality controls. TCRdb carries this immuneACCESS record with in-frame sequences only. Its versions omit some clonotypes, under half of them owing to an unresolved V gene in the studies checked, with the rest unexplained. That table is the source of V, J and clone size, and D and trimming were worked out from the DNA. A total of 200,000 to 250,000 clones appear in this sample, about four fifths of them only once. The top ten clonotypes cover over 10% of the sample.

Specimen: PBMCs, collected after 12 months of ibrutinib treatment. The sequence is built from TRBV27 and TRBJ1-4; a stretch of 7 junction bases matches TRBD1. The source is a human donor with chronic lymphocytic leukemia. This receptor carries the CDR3 CASRLGQSGWEKLFF. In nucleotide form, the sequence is TGTGCCAGCAGGCTGGGACAGAGTGGGTGGGAAAAACTGTTTTTT.